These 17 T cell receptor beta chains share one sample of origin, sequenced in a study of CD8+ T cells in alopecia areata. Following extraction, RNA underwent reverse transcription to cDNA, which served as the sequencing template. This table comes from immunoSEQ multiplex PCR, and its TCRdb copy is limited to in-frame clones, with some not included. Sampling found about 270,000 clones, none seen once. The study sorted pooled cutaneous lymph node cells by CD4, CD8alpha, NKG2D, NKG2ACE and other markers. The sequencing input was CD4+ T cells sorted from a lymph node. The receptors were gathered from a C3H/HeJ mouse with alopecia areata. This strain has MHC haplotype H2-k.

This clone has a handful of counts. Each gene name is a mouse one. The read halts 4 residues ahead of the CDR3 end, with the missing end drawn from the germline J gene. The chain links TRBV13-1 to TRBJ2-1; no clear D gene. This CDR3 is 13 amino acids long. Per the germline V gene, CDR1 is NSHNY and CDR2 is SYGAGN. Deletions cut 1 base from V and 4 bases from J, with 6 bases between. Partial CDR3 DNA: TGTGCCAGCAGTGATCAACAGTATGCT. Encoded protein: CASSDQQYA. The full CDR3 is CASSDQQYAEQFF.

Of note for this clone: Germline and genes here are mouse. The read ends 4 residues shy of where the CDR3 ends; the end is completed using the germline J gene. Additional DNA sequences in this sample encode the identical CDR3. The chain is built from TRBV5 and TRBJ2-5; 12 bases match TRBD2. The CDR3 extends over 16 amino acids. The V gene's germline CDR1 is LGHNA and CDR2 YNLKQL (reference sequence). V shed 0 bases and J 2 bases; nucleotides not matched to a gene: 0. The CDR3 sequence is CASSQETGGAQDTQYF. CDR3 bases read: TGTGCCAGCAGCCAAGAGACTGGGGGGGCCCAAGAC.

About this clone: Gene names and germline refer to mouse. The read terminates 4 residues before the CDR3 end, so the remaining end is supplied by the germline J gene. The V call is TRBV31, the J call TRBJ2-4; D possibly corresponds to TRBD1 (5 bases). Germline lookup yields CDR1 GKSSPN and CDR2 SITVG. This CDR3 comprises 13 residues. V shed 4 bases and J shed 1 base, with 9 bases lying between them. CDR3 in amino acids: CAWIGQRQNTLYF. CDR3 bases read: TGTGCCTGGATTGGACAACGTCAAAAC.

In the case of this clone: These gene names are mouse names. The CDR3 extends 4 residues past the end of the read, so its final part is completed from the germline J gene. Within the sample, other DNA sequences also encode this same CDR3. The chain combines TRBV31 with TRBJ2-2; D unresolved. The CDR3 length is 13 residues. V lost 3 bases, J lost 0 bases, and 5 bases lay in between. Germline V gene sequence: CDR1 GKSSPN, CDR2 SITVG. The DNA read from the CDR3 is TGTGCCTGGAGCCAGACAAACACCGGG. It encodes CAWSQTNTG. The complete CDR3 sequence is CAWSQTNTGQLYF.

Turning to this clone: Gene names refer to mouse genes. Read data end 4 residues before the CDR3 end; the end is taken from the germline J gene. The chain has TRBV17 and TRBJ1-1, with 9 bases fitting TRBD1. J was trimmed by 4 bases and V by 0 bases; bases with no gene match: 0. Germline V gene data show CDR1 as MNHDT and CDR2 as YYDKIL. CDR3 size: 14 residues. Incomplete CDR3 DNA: TGTGCTAGCAGTAGAGAACAGGGGGCCACA. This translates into CASSREQGAT. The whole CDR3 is CASSREQGATEVFF.

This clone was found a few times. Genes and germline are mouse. The sequenced part of the CDR3 DNA is TGTGCCAGCAGTATAATGGGGGGGGTCGGTGAT. It specifies CASSIMGGVGD. The full CDR3 sequence reads CASSIMGGVGDEQYF. The chain employs TRBV19 and TRBJ2-7; 8 bases fit TRBD2. Read sequence stops 4 residues before the CDR3 end, and the germline J gene provides the missing end. The CDR3 totals 15 residues. The germline V gene has CDR1 FNHDT and CDR2 SITEND (reference sequence).

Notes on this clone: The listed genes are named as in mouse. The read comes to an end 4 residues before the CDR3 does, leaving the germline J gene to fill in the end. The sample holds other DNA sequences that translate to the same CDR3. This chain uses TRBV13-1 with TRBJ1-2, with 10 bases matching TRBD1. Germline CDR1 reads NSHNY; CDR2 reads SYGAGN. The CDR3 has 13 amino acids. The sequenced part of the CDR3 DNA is TGTGCCAGCAGTGGGACAGGGGGGACC. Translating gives CASSGTGGT. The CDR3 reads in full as CASSGTGGTDYTF.

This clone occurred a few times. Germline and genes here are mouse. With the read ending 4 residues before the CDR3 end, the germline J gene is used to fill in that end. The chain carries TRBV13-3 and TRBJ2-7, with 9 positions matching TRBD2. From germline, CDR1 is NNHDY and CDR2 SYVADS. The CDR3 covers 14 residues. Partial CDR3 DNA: TGTGCCAGCAGTGCCACCGGGACTGGGTAT. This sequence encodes CASSATGTGY. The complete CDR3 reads CASSATGTGYEQYF.

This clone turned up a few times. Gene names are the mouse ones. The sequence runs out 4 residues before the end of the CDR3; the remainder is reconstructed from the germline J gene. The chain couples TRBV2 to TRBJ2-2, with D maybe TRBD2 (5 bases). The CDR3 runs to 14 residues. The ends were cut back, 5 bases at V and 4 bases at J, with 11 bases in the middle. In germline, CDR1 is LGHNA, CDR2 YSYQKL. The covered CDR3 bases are TGTGCCAGCAGCGCAACTGGCCGCACCGGG. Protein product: CASSATGRTG. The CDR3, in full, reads CASSATGRTGQLYF.

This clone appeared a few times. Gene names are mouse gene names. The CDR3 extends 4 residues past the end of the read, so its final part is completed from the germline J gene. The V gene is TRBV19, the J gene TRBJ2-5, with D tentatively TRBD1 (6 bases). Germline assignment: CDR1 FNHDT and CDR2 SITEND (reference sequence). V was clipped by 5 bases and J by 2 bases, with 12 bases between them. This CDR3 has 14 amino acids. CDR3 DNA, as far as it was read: TGTGCCAGCAGCCCCCAGGGGTCCCAAGAC. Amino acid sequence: CASSPQGSQD. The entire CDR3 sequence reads CASSPQGSQDTQYF.

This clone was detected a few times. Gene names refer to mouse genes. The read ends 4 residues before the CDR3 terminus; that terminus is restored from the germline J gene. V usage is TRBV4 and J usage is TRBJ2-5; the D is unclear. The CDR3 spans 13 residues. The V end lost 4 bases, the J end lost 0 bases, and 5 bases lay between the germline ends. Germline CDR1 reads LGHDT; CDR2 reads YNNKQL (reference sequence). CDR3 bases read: TGTGCCAGCAGCTTCATTAACCAAGAC. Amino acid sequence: CASSFINQD. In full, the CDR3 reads CASSFINQDTQYF.

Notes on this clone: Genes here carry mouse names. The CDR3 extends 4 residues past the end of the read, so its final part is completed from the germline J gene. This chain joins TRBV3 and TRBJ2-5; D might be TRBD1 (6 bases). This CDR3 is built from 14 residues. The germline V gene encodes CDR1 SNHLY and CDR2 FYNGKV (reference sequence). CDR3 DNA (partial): TGTGCCAGCAGCTTAGACAGGGCTGAGGAC. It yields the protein CASSLDRAED. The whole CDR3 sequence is CASSLDRAEDTQYF. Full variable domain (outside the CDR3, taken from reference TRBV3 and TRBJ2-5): GPKVLQIPSHQIIDMGQMVTLNCDPVSNHLYFYWYKQILGQQMEFLVNFYNGKVMEKSKLFKDQFSVERPDGSYFTLKIQPTALEDSAVYFCASSLDRAEDTQYFGPGTRLLVL.

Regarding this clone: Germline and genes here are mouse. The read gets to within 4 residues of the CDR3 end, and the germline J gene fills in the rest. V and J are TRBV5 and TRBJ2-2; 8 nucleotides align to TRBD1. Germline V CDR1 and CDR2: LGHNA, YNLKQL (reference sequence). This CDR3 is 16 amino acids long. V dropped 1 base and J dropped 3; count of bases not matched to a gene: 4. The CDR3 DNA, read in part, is TGTGCCAGCAGCCAAGCAGGGGGCTTGGACACCGGG. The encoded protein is CASSQAGGLDTG. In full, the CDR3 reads CASSQAGGLDTGQLYF.

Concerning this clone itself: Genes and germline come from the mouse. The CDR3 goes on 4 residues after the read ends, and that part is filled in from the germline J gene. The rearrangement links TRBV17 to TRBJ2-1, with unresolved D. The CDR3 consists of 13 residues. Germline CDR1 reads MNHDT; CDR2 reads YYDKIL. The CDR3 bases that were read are TGTGCTAGCAGTAGAGATCCCAGAGCT. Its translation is CASSRDPRA. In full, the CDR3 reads CASSRDPRAEQFF.

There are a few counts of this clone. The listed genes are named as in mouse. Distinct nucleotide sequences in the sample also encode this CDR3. The covered CDR3 bases are TGCACCTGCAGTGCTGGGGGGGTGAACTATGCT. Translating gives CTCSAGGVNYA. The complete CDR3 protein is CTCSAGGVNYAEQFF. This chain uses TRBV1 with TRBJ2-1, with 8 positions matching TRBD2. The read terminates 4 residues ahead of where the CDR3 ends, so the germline J gene completes it. CDR3 size: 15 residues. After removal of 3 bases from V and 1 base from J, the junction contained 2 bases not matched to a gene. Looked up from germline, CDR1 is NSQYPW and CDR2 is LRSPGD (reference sequence).

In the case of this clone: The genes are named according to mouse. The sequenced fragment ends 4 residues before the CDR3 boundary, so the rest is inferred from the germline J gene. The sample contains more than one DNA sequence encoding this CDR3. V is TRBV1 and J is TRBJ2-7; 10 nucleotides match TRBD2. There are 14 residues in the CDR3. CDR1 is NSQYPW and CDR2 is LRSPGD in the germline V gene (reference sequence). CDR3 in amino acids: CTCSAATGGYEQYF. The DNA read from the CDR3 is TGCACCTGCAGTGCAGCGACTGGGGGGTAT.

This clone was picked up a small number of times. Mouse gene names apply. The CDR3 here is CASSRGLGGFAETLYF. The CDR3 bases that were read are TGTGCCAGCAGTAGAGGACTGGGGGGTTTTGCAGAA. The chain has TRBV19 and TRBJ2-3; TRBD2 matches at 11 bases. The read ends 4 residues shy of where the CDR3 ends; the end is completed using the germline J gene. CDR3 length: 16 residues. V gave up 3 bases and J gave up 2 bases; unmatched junction bases: 5. Germline CDR1 and CDR2: FNHDT and SITEND (reference sequence).